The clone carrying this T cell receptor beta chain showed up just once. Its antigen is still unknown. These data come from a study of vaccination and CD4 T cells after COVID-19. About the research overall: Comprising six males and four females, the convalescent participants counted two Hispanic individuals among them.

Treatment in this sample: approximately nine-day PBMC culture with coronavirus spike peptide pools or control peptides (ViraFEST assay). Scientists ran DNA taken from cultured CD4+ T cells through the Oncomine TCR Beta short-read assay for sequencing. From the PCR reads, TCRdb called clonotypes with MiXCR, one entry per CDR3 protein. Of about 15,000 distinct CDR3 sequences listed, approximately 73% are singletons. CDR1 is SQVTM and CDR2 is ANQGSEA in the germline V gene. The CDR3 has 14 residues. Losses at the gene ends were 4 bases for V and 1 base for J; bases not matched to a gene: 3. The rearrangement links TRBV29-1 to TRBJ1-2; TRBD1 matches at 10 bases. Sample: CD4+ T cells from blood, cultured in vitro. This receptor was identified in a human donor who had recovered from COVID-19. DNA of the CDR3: TGCAGCGTTGTGGGGGACAGGGGTAACTATGGCTACACCTTC. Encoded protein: CSVVGDRGNYGYTF.